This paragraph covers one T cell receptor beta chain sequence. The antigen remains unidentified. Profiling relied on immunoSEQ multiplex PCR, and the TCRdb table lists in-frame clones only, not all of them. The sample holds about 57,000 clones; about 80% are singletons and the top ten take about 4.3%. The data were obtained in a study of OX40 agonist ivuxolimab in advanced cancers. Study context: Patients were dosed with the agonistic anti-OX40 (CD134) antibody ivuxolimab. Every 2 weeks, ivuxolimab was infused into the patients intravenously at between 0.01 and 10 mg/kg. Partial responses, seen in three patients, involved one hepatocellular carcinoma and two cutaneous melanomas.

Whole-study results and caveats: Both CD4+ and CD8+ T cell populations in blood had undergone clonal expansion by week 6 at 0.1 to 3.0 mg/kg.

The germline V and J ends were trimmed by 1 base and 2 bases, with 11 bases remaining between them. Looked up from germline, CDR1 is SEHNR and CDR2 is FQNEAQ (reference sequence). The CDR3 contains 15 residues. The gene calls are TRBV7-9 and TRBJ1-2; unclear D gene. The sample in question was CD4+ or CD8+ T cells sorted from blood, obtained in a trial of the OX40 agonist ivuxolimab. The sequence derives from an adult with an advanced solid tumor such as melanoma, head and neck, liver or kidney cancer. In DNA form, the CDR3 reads TGTGCCAGCAGCTTAGACACTCTCGGGAACTATGGCTACACCTTC. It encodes CASSLDTLGNYGYTF.